This T cell receptor (beta chain) was sequenced in a study of T cell responses to AZD1222 COVID-19 vaccine. Study information: Analyses pooled second doses at about 4 or about 12 weeks.

V was clipped by 5 bases and J by 7 bases, with 24 bases between them. The CDR3 length is 17 residues. From germline, CDR1 is MNHEY and CDR2 SMNVEV (reference sequence). Measured with immunoSEQ multiplex PCR; TCRdb has only the in-frame clones, and not every one. The data hold 90,000 to 95,000 clones, with just over 85% observed a single time. The V gene is TRBV27, the J gene TRBJ1-5; D is perhaps TRBD1 (5 bases). This TCR was recovered from an adult in good health. The material was peripheral blood, obtained on day 0 of AZD1222 vaccination. In DNA, the CDR3 is TGTGCCAGCAGTCCCCTCTTTCGGACAACGGAGGGACAGCCCCAGCATTTT. It codes for CASSPLFRTTEGQPQHF.